This T cell receptor (beta chain) was sequenced for a study of blood T cell repertoires in COVID-19. For the study at large: COVID-19 samples collected from the United States, Italy and Spain covered acute and convalescent phases. PBMCs, B-cell-depleted T cells, or T cells provided the cDNA or gDNA that made up the material.

A word on this clone: The sample contains more than one DNA sequence encoding this CDR3.

The germline V gene has CDR1 LNHDA and CDR2 SQIVND (reference sequence). The CDR3 extends over 15 amino acids. V shed 4 bases and J 3 bases; nucleotides not matched to a gene: 3. As handled by the study authors: Reference gene primer amplification gave estimated nucleated cell counts. Some clones are missing from TCRdb's copy, which holds only in-frame ones; the method was immunoSEQ multiplex PCR. For V, J and clone size, that table is used; D and trimming come from the DNA. The profile shows hundreds of thousands of clones, around 87% of them singletons. This chain joins TRBV19 and TRBJ2-1, with 10 bases fitting TRBD1. The receptor's source is a human donor in a cohort sampled during active COVID-19. The specimen was peripheral blood. This CDR3 is CASSTGQGNYNEQFF. The CDR3 DNA follows: TGTGCCAGTAGTACGGGACAGGGGAACTACAATGAGCAGTTCTTC. Filled out from reference TRBV19 and TRBJ2-1, the complete variable domain reads DGGITQSPKYLFRKEGQNVTLSCEQNLNHDAMYWYRQDPGQGLRLIYYSQIVNDFQKGDIAEGYSVSREKKESFPLTVTSAQKNPTAFYLCASSTGQGNYNEQFFGPGTRLTVL.